These T cell receptor beta chains were read from a single sample in a study of T cell responses to AZD1222 COVID-19 vaccine. Sequencing used immunoSEQ multiplex PCR; TCRdb keeps in-frame clones, though not all of them. The data contain fewer than 200,000 clones, 85% to 90% of them singletons. The sample here was peripheral blood, taken 28 days after the second AZD1222 dose. Receptor source: an adult who received the AZD1222 COVID-19 vaccine. Both conserved end residues are part of each CDR3. A D gene is named only where the DNA matches it firmly. Size tells how often a clone was seen (once, few, many) or the class of an expanded clone, and some rows leave it out.

d_call | clone_size | j_call | v_call | cdr3_nt | cdr3_aa
. | . | TRBJ1-4 | TRBV7-6 | TGTGCCAGCAGCTTATCCCACGCGGTCGTGGGTGAAAAACTGTTTTTT | CASSLSHAVVGEKLFF
TRBD2 | . | TRBJ2-1 | TRBV28 | TGTGCCAGCTCACTAGCGGGAGGCCCGGGGAATGAGCAGTTCTTC | CASSLAGGPGNEQFF
TRBD2 | . | TRBJ2-1 | TRBV19 | TGTGCCAGTGGGCGGGGGGGGAGCTCCTACAATGAGCAGTTCTTC | CASGRGGSSYNEQFF
TRBD1 | . | TRBJ2-5 | TRBV11-2 | TGTGCCAGCAGCTTAGGACAGGGGCCCGATCGCGGGGAGACCCAGTACTTC | CASSLGQGPDRGETQYF
TRBD2 | . | TRBJ2-1 | TRBV9 | TGTGCCAGCAGCGTAGCTTTTAGGTCTAGCGGCTACAATGAGCAGTTCTTC | CASSVAFRSSGYNEQFF
. | . | TRBJ2-2 | TRBV19 | TGTGCCAGTAGTATATCGGGTCCCGGGGAGCTGTTTTTT | CASSISGPGELFF
. | . | TRBJ1-2 | TRBV7-2 | TGTGCCAGCAGCACCCTCGGGGGAGAGGGCTACACCTTC | CASSTLGGEGYTF
. | once | TRBJ2-5 | TRBV6-5 | TGTGCCAGCAGCAGAGCTGGATTGGAGACCCAGTACTTC | CASSRAGLETQYF
. | once | TRBJ2-2 | TRBV30 | TGTGCCTGGACCGGGATCGGGGAGCTGTTTTTT | CAWTGIGELFF
TRBD1 | once | TRBJ2-5 | TRBV28 | TGTGCCAGCAGTTCTCCCGGGACAGGGGAAGAGACCCAGTACTTC | CASSSPGTGEETQYF
. | . | TRBJ2-5 | TRBV24-1 | TGTGCCACCAGTGATGTCAAGGGTTTTCAAGAGACCCAGTACTTC | CATSDVKGFQETQYF
TRBD1 | . | TRBJ2-7 | TRBV24-1 | TGTGCCACCAGTCCGGGACAGGGGGCACCCTACGAGCAGTACTTC | CATSPGQGAPYEQYF
. | . | TRBJ1-5 | TRBV7-2 | TGTGCCAGCAGCCCCCAGTTATACGGAGACAATCAGCCCCAGCATTTT | CASSPQLYGDNQPQHF
TRBD2 | . | TRBJ2-6 | TRBV19 | TGTGCCAGTAGTACAATGACTAGCGGGAGGAGATCTGGGGCCAACGTCCTGACTTTC | CASSTMTSGRRSGANVLTF
TRBD2 | . | TRBJ2-1 | TRBV11-3 | TGTGCCAGCAGCTTCCGTAGCGGGAGCTTAGACAATGAGCAGTTCTTC | CASSFRSGSLDNEQFF
. | . | TRBJ1-5 | TRBV7-8 | TGTGCCAGCAGCCTAATTTTGGGGGATCAGCCCCAGCATTTT | CASSLILGDQPQHF
. | . | TRBJ2-7 | TRBV14 | TGTGCCAGCGGGGTTTTCGCCGAGCAGTACTTC | CASGVFAEQYF
. | . | TRBJ2-1 | TRBV27 | TGTGCCAGCAGTTCGGGAACTTACAATGAGCAGTTCTTC | CASSSGTYNEQFF
. | once | TRBJ1-2 | TRBV19 | TGTGCCAGTAGGGCCCCGGGGGGGACGCGCGGCTACACCTTC | CASRAPGGTRGYTF
. | . | TRBJ1-5 | TRBV7-2 | TGTGCCAGCAGCTTAGACGGCAGGCCAGGGCAGCCCCAGCATTTT | CASSLDGRPGQPQHF
. | . | TRBJ2-3 | TRBV7-3 | TGTGCCAGCAGCTTTGGACTGCCCGAAGATACGCAGTATTTT | CASSFGLPEDTQYF
. | . | TRBJ2-7 | TRBV24-1 | TGTGCCACCAGTGACACCGGGTCTAGGGATCCCTACGAGCAGTACTTC | CATSDTGSRDPYEQYF
. | . | TRBJ2-1 | TRBV4-3 | TGCGCCAGCAGCCAAGATAGGTTCGGTTACAATGAGCAGTTCTTC | CASSQDRFGYNEQFF
. | . | TRBJ2-7 | TRBV6-5 | TGTGCCATACAACGGCGACTCTCCTACGAGCAGTACTTC | CAIQRRLSYEQYF
TRBD2 | . | TRBJ2-2 | TRBV5-1 | TGCGCCAGCAGCCCCCTCGGGACTAGCGTTCGCGACGGGGAGCTGTTTTTT | CASSPLGTSVRDGELFF
. | . | TRBJ1-4 | TRBV28 | TGTGCCAGCAGTTCCACCGGGGCCCGGGGGGATGAAAAACTGTTTTTT | CASSSTGARGDEKLFF
. | . | TRBJ2-5 | TRBV19 | TGTGCCAGTAGTACAGGGGGCGGGAGGGGGAGAGAGACCCAGTACTTC | CASSTGGGRGRETQYF
TRBD2 | . | TRBJ2-1 | TRBV6-5 | TGTGCCAGCAGTATTAGCGGGAGCCGGGGTGAGCAGTTCTTC | CASSISGSRGEQFF
TRBD1 | . | TRBJ2-5 | TRBV28 | TGTGCCAGCAGTCCAGGGACACAGGGGGAAGAGACCCAGTACTTC | CASSPGTQGEETQYF